This entry lists 19 T cell receptor beta chains sequenced from one sample in a study of T cells expressing NK-cell markers. One entry per CDR3 protein, without DNA, is what TCRdb gives after re-calling the 5' RACE reads. The sample holds about 390,000 distinct CDR3 sequences. The sequencing sample was made of blood T cells: a sorted CD56 or NKG2C T cell subset, CD4+ or CD8+ T cells, or bulk PBMC T cells (not recorded which). The receptors here all came from a woman in her 50s in good health.

This sequence joins TRBV20-1 and TRBJ2-3; the TRBD2 assignment by TCRdb is unverifiable without DNA. Germline V gene lookup returns CDR1 DFQATT and CDR2 SNEGSKA (reference sequence). This CDR3 has 13 amino acids. The CDR3 here is CSRAGDGTDTQYF.

The chain has TRBV4-2 and TRBJ2-3; TCRdb picks TRBD2, but there is no DNA to check that call. The length of the CDR3 is 15 residues. The germline CDR1 and CDR2 sequences are LGHNA and YNFKEQ. CDR3 protein: CASSQGKRETDTQYF.

This chain connects TRBV5-1 to TRBJ2-2; the TCRdb D gene call, TRBD2, has no DNA to confirm it. Germline V gene data show CDR1 as SGHRS and CDR2 as YFSETQ. The CDR3 loop spans 16 amino acids. The CDR3 sequence is CASSLRTSRNTGELFF.

V and J are TRBV11-2 and TRBJ2-1; the TCRdb call, TRBD2, lacks DNA for checking. From germline, CDR1 is SGHAT and CDR2 FQNNGV. The CDR3 contains 11 residues. CDR3 residues: CASSWRGEQFF.

V and J are TRBV11-1 and TRBJ2-2. The CDR3 is made up of 14 amino acids. CDR1 is SGHAT, CDR2 FQDESV, per germline (reference sequence). This CDR3 is CASSLGGSTGELFF.

The rearrangement links TRBV21-1 to TRBJ2-5; TCRdb names TRBD1, which stays unverified in the absence of DNA. TRBV21-1 is an annotated pseudogene. The CDR3 has 18 residues. The chain's CDR3 is CASSKPDPGQEQKETQYF.

The J gene is TRBJ2-2, the V gene TRBV2; TCRdb outputs TRBD2, but without DNA this stays unchecked. The CDR3 loop spans 15 amino acids. Germline CDR1 is SNHLY and CDR2 is FYNNEI. The CDR3 loop reads CASTGLAGVTGELFF.

The chain uses TRBV20-1 and TRBJ2-7; TCRdb picks TRBD1, but there is no DNA to check that call. The CDR3 sequence is 15 residues long. CDR1 DFQATT and CDR2 SNEGSKA come from the germline V gene (reference sequence). CDR3 protein: CSARSGQGSSYEQYF.

The V call is TRBV6-5, the J call TRBJ2-1; TCRdb outputs TRBD1, but without DNA this stays unchecked. This CDR3 is built from 15 residues. Germline CDR1 and CDR2: MNHEY and SVGAGI. CDR3 in amino acids: CASSLRTGAGNEQFF.

The chain couples TRBV4-1 to TRBJ2-1; there is no DNA to check the TCRdb D call of TRBD2. The CDR3 has 19 amino acids. CDR1 MGHRA and CDR2 YSYEKL come from the germline V gene. The CDR3 reads CASSSRTAGTSGRAGEQFF.

The rearrangement joins TRBV4-1 to TRBJ2-1; TCRdb proposes TRBD1, but this gene call is untestable without DNA. Germline V CDR1 and CDR2: MGHRA, YSYEKL. The CDR3 is made up of 14 amino acids. The CDR3: CASSQAGTTNEQFF.

The chain combines TRBV5-1 with TRBJ2-2; no DNA is available, so the TRBD2 call from TCRdb remains unchecked. The germline V gene has CDR1 SGHRS and CDR2 YFSETQ. The CDR3 extends over 16 amino acids. This CDR3 reads CASSLVVGLITGELFF.

The rearrangement joins TRBV7-9 to TRBJ1-1. This CDR3 has 16 residues. The germline V gene encodes CDR1 SEHNR and CDR2 FQNEAQ (reference sequence). The CDR3 loop reads CASSAKEGTDGTEAFF.

J is TRBJ2-3 and V is TRBV25-1. CDR1 is MGHDK, CDR2 SYGVNS, per germline. The CDR3 loop spans 11 amino acids. The CDR3 protein is CASRLGDTQYF.

V usage is TRBV3-1 and J usage is TRBJ1-2; TCRdb indicates TRBD1, and absent DNA this call remains unverified. Germline V gives CDR1 LGHDT, CDR2 YNNKEL (reference sequence). This CDR3 region has 12 residues. The CDR3 is CASRERGYGYTF.

This chain connects TRBV7-3 to TRBJ1-6; the TRBD1 assignment by TCRdb is unverifiable without DNA. CDR3 length equals 15 residues. In germline, CDR1 is SGHTA, CDR2 FQGTGA. The chain's CDR3 is CASSMAGSYNSPLHF.

This chain joins TRBV5-1 and TRBJ2-1; the D call of TRBD2 rests on TCRdb alone, since no DNA is present to check it. CDR3 length: 21 amino acids. Germline loops: CDR1 SGHRS, CDR2 YFSETQ. CDR3 protein: CASSPLPSSGIWSTSYNEQFF.

The J gene is TRBJ2-1, the V gene TRBV12-3 or TRBV12-4. The CDR3 has 12 amino acids. The CDR3 here is CASKTNDNEQFF.

The chain has TRBV20-1 and TRBJ2-1. Per germline, CDR1 DFQATT and CDR2 SNEGSKA (reference sequence). The CDR3 is made up of 14 amino acids. This CDR3 is CSARARRTYNEQFF.